What follows are 9 T cell receptor beta chains derived from one specimen sequenced in a study of T cells in tuberculosis. The sample's time point: new active TB diagnosis, blood taken before or within 7 days of starting treatment. Clones were sequenced by immunoSEQ multiplex PCR, and TCRdb holds only the in-frame ones, with some missing. The sample records some 40,000 clones, approximately 94% being singletons. Material: PBMCs, obtained at tuberculosis diagnosis. The source is an adult with tuberculosis.

The chain links TRBV29-1 to TRBJ1-2; D is unresolved. Germline CDR1 SQVTM, CDR2 ANQGSEA. Trimming removed 6 bases from V and 2 bases from J, with 7 bases in between. This CDR3 has 11 amino acids. CDR3: CSVGVNYGYTF. In DNA, the CDR3 is TGCAGCGTCGGAGTAAACTATGGCTACACCTTC.

The rearrangement uses TRBV28 and TRBJ2-4; D is perhaps TRBD2 (6 bases). The CDR3 has 15 amino acids. In germline, CDR1 is MDHEN, CDR2 SYDVKM. Trimming took 6 bases from V and 3 from J, leaving 15 bases between them. The CDR3 loop reads CASSLAGTGKNIQYF. As DNA, the CDR3 is TGTGCCAGCAGCCTAGCAGGGACTGGCAAAAACATTCAGTACTTC.

The V and J genes are TRBV5-1 and TRBJ2-7, with D possibly matching TRBD2 (6 bases). CDR3 length: 12 residues. Germline lookup yields CDR1 SGHRS and CDR2 YFSETQ. V gave up 4 bases and J gave up 10 bases, with 15 bases separating them. CDR3 amino acids: CASSLTPGDQYF. The CDR3 nucleotides are TGCGCCAGCAGCCTAACGCCGGGGGATCAGTACTTC.

The genes are TRBV28 and TRBJ1-2; 9 bases match TRBD1. CDR1 is MDHEN, CDR2 SYDVKM, per germline. With V trimmed by 4 bases and J by 8 bases, 8 bases remained unmatched. The CDR3 contains 14 residues. CDR3 bases: TGTGCCAGCAGTTCGTACGGGACAGGGTTCGGCTACACCTTC. Translating gives CASSSYGTGFGYTF.

This chain uses TRBV19 with TRBJ2-3; TRBD2 might be the D (7 bases). This CDR3 is 15 amino acids long. Looked up from germline, CDR1 is LNHDA and CDR2 is SQIVND (reference sequence). V was clipped by 2 bases and J by 3 bases, with 12 bases between them. CDR3 DNA sequence: TGTGCCAGTAGTATACCGGAGGGGGGGACAGATACGCAGTATTTT. Protein: CASSIPEGGTDTQYF.

V is TRBV2 and J is TRBJ1-5; the D is unclear. The V gene lost 4 bases and the J gene lost 2 bases, with 9 bases spanning the gap. This CDR3 is 14 amino acids long. The germline gives CDR1 SNHLY, CDR2 FYNNEI. In nucleotides, the CDR3 is TGTGCCAGCAGTGTTGAGTTTCGCAATCAGCCCCAGCATTTT. Amino acids: CASSVEFRNQPQHF. Looking up the rest from reference TRBV2 and TRBJ1-5 gives the full variable domain: EPEVTQTPSHQVTQMGQEVILRCVPISNHLYFYWYRQILGQKVEFLVSFYNNEISEKSEIFDDQFSVERPDGSNFTLKIRSTKLEDSAMYFCASSVEFRNQPQHFGDGTRLSIL.

The chain links TRBV29-1 to TRBJ1-2; 7 nucleotides align to TRBD1. The trim removed 6 bases at V and 3 bases at J, leaving 4 bases unmatched. The CDR3 consists of 12 residues. CDR1 and CDR2 from the germline V gene are SQVTM and ANQGSEA. CDR3 nucleotide sequence: TGCAGCGTGGCCGGACAGGACTATGGCTACACCTTC. Amino acid sequence: CSVAGQDYGYTF.

This sequence joins TRBV7-2 and TRBJ2-7; 10 bases fit TRBD2. The V gene's germline CDR1 is SGHTA and CDR2 FQGNSA. The CDR3 sequence is 13 residues long. Losses at the gene ends were 6 bases for V and 4 bases for J; bases not matched to a gene: 3. The CDR3 bases are TGTGCCAGCAGACGGACTAGCGGTTACGAGCAGTACTTC. It specifies CASRRTSGYEQYF.

This rearrangement joins TRBV7-9 to TRBJ2-7, with 10 bases matching TRBD1. J lost 4 bases, V lost 2 bases, and 2 bases had no gene match. The CDR3 runs 14 residues. From germline, CDR1 is SEHNR and CDR2 FQNEAQ (reference sequence). For the CDR3, the DNA is TGTGCCAGCAGCTTATCGGACAGGGGGTACGAGCAGTACTTC. Protein: CASSLSDRGYEQYF.